This entry lists 16 T cell receptor beta chains sequenced from one sample in a study of response to subunit inactivated influenza vaccine. TCRdb redid the calling of the RT-PCR reads with MiXCR, one entry per CDR3 protein. Among roughly 700,000 distinct CDR3 sequences listed, 15% to 19% were seen once. This sample comprised PBMCs from blood, obtained 12 days after vaccination. The source is a man in his fifties who received an inactivated influenza vaccine.

The V and J genes are TRBV12-3 or TRBV12-4 and TRBJ2-5, with TRBD1 matching over 7 bases. V was pared by 5 bases and J by 5 bases, with 8 bases of the junction left unmatched. This CDR3 spans 14 amino acids. CDR3 region: CASSKQGREETQYF. CDR3 in DNA: TGTGCCAGCAGTAAACAGGGGAGAGAGGAGACCCAGTACTTC.

This clonotype was seen at least ten times. The CDR3 sequence: CSARDGSSNQPQHF. The CDR3 DNA follows: TGCAGTGCTAGAGACGGCTCCAGCAATCAGCCCCAGCATTTT. The V call is TRBV20-1, the J call TRBJ1-5; no reliable D call. The CDR3 totals 14 residues. V was trimmed by 0 bases and J by 1 base, leaving 7 bases between them. Germline V lookup: CDR1 DFQATT, CDR2 SNEGSKA (reference sequence).

The genes are TRBV28 and TRBJ2-7; 9 bases line up with TRBD2. CDR1 MDHEN and CDR2 SYDVKM come from the germline V gene. V was pared by 5 bases and J by 2 bases, with 10 bases of the junction left unmatched. The CDR3 consists of 16 residues. The CDR3 DNA follows: TGTGCCAGCAGTCCCAGATATAGCGGGAGACCCTACGAGCAGTACTTC. Translating it yields CASSPRYSGRPYEQYF.

The chain's CDR3 is CSAPLDRSPYNEQFF. The CDR3 DNA reads as TGCAGTGCTCCCTTGGACAGGTCCCCTTACAATGAGCAGTTCTTC. The V call is TRBV20-1, the J call TRBJ2-1; 7 nucleotides match TRBD1. This CDR3 comprises 15 residues. Unmatched junction bases numbered 11, after V lost 5 bases and J lost 4 bases. Germline V CDR1 and CDR2: DFQATT, SNEGSKA (reference sequence).

The genes are TRBV12-5 and TRBJ2-2, with 8 bases identical to TRBD1. This CDR3 is built from 16 residues. The junction had 12 bases not matched to a gene; V was cut back by 7 bases and J by 5 bases. Germline assignment: CDR1 LGHNT and CDR2 FRNRAP. The CDR3 DNA is TGTGCTAGTGCCCCCTCTACAGGGGGTTGGACCGGGGAGCTGTTTTTT. Protein product: CASAPSTGGWTGELFF.

This clonotype is a singleton in its sample. V gene TRBV7-9 combines with J gene TRBJ2-3; no clear D. This CDR3 has 11 amino acids. V shed 7 bases and J shed 7 bases, with 9 bases lying between them. Germline loops: CDR1 SEHNR, CDR2 FQNEAQ (reference sequence). DNA for the CDR3: TGTGCCAGCAACTTGACCCATACGCAGTATTTT. Its translation: CASNLTHTQYF.

V is TRBV3-1 and J is TRBJ1-2; D is unclear. Germline assignment: CDR1 LGHDT and CDR2 YNNKEL (reference sequence). The CDR3 is made up of 13 amino acids. V lost 2 bases and J lost 1, with 5 bases in between. DNA for the CDR3: TGTGCCAGCAGCCAATGGGATAACTATGGCTACACCTTC. Translating it yields CASSQWDNYGYTF.

This clonotype has just a few counts. This rearrangement joins TRBV2 to TRBJ1-1; tentative D call: TRBD1 (6 bases). V lost 6 bases and J lost 6, with 14 bases in between. CDR1 and CDR2 (germline): SNHLY, FYNNEI. There are 13 residues in the CDR3. Here the CDR3 reads CASRYRVGAEAFF. Here the CDR3 DNA reads TGTGCCAGCAGGTACAGGGTGGGCGCTGAAGCTTTCTTT.

The chain combines TRBV7-2 with TRBJ1-1; 8 bases fit TRBD1. Germline CDR1 SGHTA, CDR2 FQGNSA. V trimming: 5 bases; J trimming: 0 bases; junction bases outside the gene matches: 8. The CDR3 spans 16 residues. The CDR3 region is CASSDGQGHMNTEAFF. For the CDR3, the DNA is TGTGCCAGCAGCGATGGACAGGGACATATGAACACTGAAGCTTTCTTT. Full variable domain (rest looked up from reference TRBV7-2 and TRBJ1-1): GAGVSQSPSNKVTEKGKDVELRCDPISGHTALYWYRQSLGQGLEFLIYFQGNSAPDKSGLPSDRFSAERTGGSVSTLTIQRTQQEDSAVYLCASSDGQGHMNTEAFFGQGTRLTVV.

The chain uses TRBV6-1 and TRBJ2-5; D is perhaps TRBD1 (5 bases). Germline V CDR1 and CDR2: MNHNS, SASEGT. This CDR3 has 15 amino acids. The germline V and J ends were trimmed by 7 bases and 0 bases, with 15 bases remaining between them. The CDR3 nucleotides read TGTGCCAGCACCAACCAGACAGCTAACCAAGAGACCCAGTACTTC. Protein sequence: CASTNQTANQETQYF.

The V gene is TRBV21-1, the J gene TRBJ1-5; the table's D call, TRBD1, has no DNA check behind it. TRBV21-1 is recorded as a pseudogene. This CDR3 spans 18 amino acids. In DNA, the CDR3 is TGTGCCAGCAGCAAGGGGCGCAGAACACGGGGTAGCAATCAGCCCCAGCATTTT. Its protein is CASSKGRRTRGSNQPQHF.

In this sample, this clonotype turned up a few times. This chain links TRBV28 with TRBJ1-6, with D maybe TRBD1 (6 bases). CDR3 length: 13 amino acids. CDR1 MDHEN and CDR2 SYDVKM come from the germline V gene. V dropped 7 bases and J dropped 9 bases, with 13 bases sitting between them. The CDR3, as DNA: TGTGCCAGCAAACAGGGACGGGTTTCACCCCTCCACTTT. Its protein product is CASKQGRVSPLHF.

The sample holds a few counts of this clonotype. This chain joins TRBV12-3 or TRBV12-4 and TRBJ2-7; 10 nucleotides agree with TRBD1. Trimming removed 6 bases from V and 4 bases from J; junction bases left unmatched: 9. The CDR3 is made up of 15 amino acids. This CDR3 reads CASSPPGQGRYEQYF. The CDR3 DNA is TGTGCCAGCAGCCCCCCGGGACAGGGGAGATACGAGCAGTACTTC.

The gene calls are TRBV20-1 and TRBJ2-7; maybe TRBD1 (5 bases). V shed 7 bases and J shed 6 bases, with 16 bases lying between them. This CDR3 has 12 residues. In germline, CDR1 is DFQATT, CDR2 SNEGSKA (reference sequence). The CDR3 coding sequence is TGCAGTGTCCAGGGTAGATATGGCGAGCAGTACTTC. Residues: CSVQGRYGEQYF.

The chain joins TRBV4-3 to TRBJ2-6; D is unresolved. The V gene lost 3 bases and the J gene lost 0 bases, with 9 bases spanning the gap. Germline assignment: CDR1 LGHNA and CDR2 YSLEER. The CDR3 runs to 16 residues. The CDR3 spells CASSQLVSSGANVLTF. The CDR3 bases are TGCGCCAGCAGCCAGCTCGTAAGCTCTGGGGCCAACGTCCTGACTTTC.

This clonotype came up a few times. The chain is built from TRBV2 and TRBJ2-3; D gene uncertain. The V end was cut by 11 bases, the J end by 2 bases, with 14 bases between. This CDR3 has 13 amino acids. Germline V gene lookup returns CDR1 SNHLY and CDR2 FYNNEI. The CDR3 coding sequence is TGTGCCCAATCCGAGGATAACACAGATACGCAGTATTTT. Its protein product is CAQSEDNTDTQYF.